The next 4 T cell receptor beta chains were all read from a single sample in a study of blood T cells in healthy people across ages. A sample-barcoded 5' primer and a J-beta primer mix were used in a second PCR of roughly 7 to 12 cycles. Using its own MiXCR run on the 5' RACE reads, TCRdb lists one record per CDR3 protein. The sample shows 1.5 million to 1.9 million distinct CDR3 sequences, roughly 43% of them seen only once. Specimen: blood. The source of these receptors is a woman under 30 in good health.

This clonotype was observed a handful of times. CDR3 DNA: TGTGCCAGCAGCTCAAGCTTCGAGAACGAGCAGTACTTC. Translation gives CASSSSFENEQYF. The chain carries TRBV7-2 and TRBJ2-7, with D uncertain. Trimming shortened V by 4 bases and J by 5 bases, and 12 bases separated the two germline ends. Germline V gene sequence: CDR1 SGHTA, CDR2 FQGNSA. CDR3 size: 13 residues.

The chain links TRBV5-4 to TRBJ1-2, with D perhaps matching TRBD1 (5 bases). The germline CDR1 and CDR2 sequences are SGHNT and YYREEE (reference sequence). This CDR3 comprises 12 residues. The CDR3: CVGSTGGNGYTF. The DNA of the CDR3 is TGTGTCGGCAGTACCGGGGGTAATGGCTACACCTTC.

The chain has TRBV6-1 and TRBJ2-3; tentatively, D is TRBD1 (6 bases). CDR3 length equals 14 residues. Trimming took off 6 bases at V and 5 bases at J, with 15 bases between the two ends. CDR1 MNHNS and CDR2 SASEGT come from the germline V gene. The CDR3 nucleotides read TGTGCCAGCAGGGTACAGGGTGAGAGAGATACGCAGTATTTT. Its protein is CASRVQGERDTQYF.

The V gene is TRBV4-3, the J gene TRBJ2-3, with D perhaps matching TRBD1 or TRBD2 (5 bases each). The CDR3 runs 15 residues. V was clipped by 3 bases and J by 4 bases, with 14 bases between them. Germline V lookup: CDR1 LGHNA, CDR2 YSLEER. For the CDR3, the DNA is TGCGCCAGCAGCCAGTCGGGGCCCCGGCCAGATACGCAGTATTTT. Translating it yields CASSQSGPRPDTQYF.